This TCR beta chain came from a study of OX40 agonist ivuxolimab in advanced cancers. Study at large: Patients received ivuxolimab, an agonistic anti-OX40 (CD134) antibody.

With regard to this clone: The target antigen is unknown.

Study-level findings and limits: The antigen specificity of the peripheral T cells (those that were expanded) was not determined.

Sequencing was performed with immunoSEQ multiplex PCR; in TCRdb, only in-frame clones are kept and a portion is missing. The table lists around 56,000 clones, 88% of them singletons. CDR3 length: 12 amino acids. The V gene lost 4 bases and the J gene lost 2 bases, with 5 bases spanning the gap. The germline V gene encodes CDR1 LNHDA and CDR2 SQIVND (reference sequence). The starting material was CD4+ or CD8+ T cells sorted from blood, obtained in a trial of the OX40 agonist ivuxolimab. This clonotype was obtained from an adult with an advanced solid tumor such as melanoma, head and neck, liver or kidney cancer. The chain has TRBV19 and TRBJ1-1; D is ambiguous. CDR3 nucleotide sequence: TGTGCCAGTAGTAAGCACAACACTGAAGCTTTCTTT. Protein product: CASSKHNTEAFF. The full variable domain, with the rest looked up from reference TRBV19 and TRBJ1-1, is DGGITQSPKYLFRKEGQNVTLSCEQNLNHDAMYWYRQDPGQGLRLIYYSQIVNDFQKGDIAEGYSVSREKKESFPLTVTSAQKNPTAFYLCASSKHNTEAFFGQGTRLTVV.